The 6 T cell receptor beta chains in this list originate from one sample, sequenced in a study of shared clonotypes between healthy human individuals. Clones were read by immunoSEQ multiplex PCR, and TCRdb kept only the in-frame ones, dropping some. Here the sample spans roughly 600,000 clones, roughly 98% being singletons. Naive CD8 cells comprised CD45RO-negative, CCR7-positively selected cells, excluding terminally differentiated effector memory CD45RA+ cells. The material sequenced was naive CD8+ T cells sorted from blood. The receptor set was obtained from a man aged 25 to 45 in good health.

Only one count was recorded for this clone. V usage is TRBV10-3 and J usage is TRBJ1-5; D gene unclear. The germline V gene has CDR1 ENHRY and CDR2 SYGVKD. Deletions cut 3 bases from V and 0 bases from J, with 15 bases between. The CDR3 loop spans 17 amino acids. CDR3 nucleotides: TGTGCCATCAGTGACCTGGAAGGGCCTTATAGCAATCAGCCCCAGCATTTT. Translating it yields CAISDLEGPYSNQPQHF.

Comments on this clone: Within the sample, other DNA sequences also encode this same CDR3. The chain couples TRBV28 to TRBJ2-1; 8 bases fit TRBD1. The CDR3 runs 13 residues. The J segment lost 6 bases and the V segment lost 5 bases, leaving 3 bases of the junction unmatched. Per the germline V gene, CDR1 is MDHEN and CDR2 is SYDVKM. The CDR3, as DNA: TGTGCCAGCAGTCCCGGGACAGGCAATGAGCAGTTCTTC. Translated: CASSPGTGNEQFF.

The chain is built from TRBV2 and TRBJ1-1, with 7 bases lining up with TRBD1. Unmatched junction bases numbered 2, after V lost 8 bases and J lost 5 bases. The CDR3 totals 11 residues. Germline CDR1 reads SNHLY; CDR2 reads FYNNEI. The CDR3 region has the DNA TGTGCCAGCCAGGGGGGAACTGAAGCTTTCTTT. Amino acid sequence: CASQGGTEAFF.

The chain employs TRBV29-1 and TRBJ1-1, with 7 bases that match TRBD1. CDR3 length: 17 amino acids. Germline-derived CDR1 and CDR2 are SQVTM and ANQGSEA. With V trimmed by 2 bases and J by 3 bases, 15 bases remained unmatched. The CDR3 nucleotides read TGCAGCGTTGAACCCTTACAGGGGCTCCCGTGGGACACTGAAGCTTTCTTT. It codes for CSVEPLQGLPWDTEAFF.

This chain joins TRBV5-8 and TRBJ1-1; the match to TRBD1 covers 11 bases. Germline loops: CDR1 SGHTS, CDR2 YDEGEE. After removal of 3 bases from V and 1 base from J, the junction contained 8 bases not matched to a gene. This CDR3 region has 17 residues. The CDR3, as DNA: TGTGCCAGCAGCTCTCCGGGACAGGGGGTTACGAACACTGAAGCTTTCTTT. Its translation is CASSSPGQGVTNTEAFF.

This clone was observed a single time. This chain uses TRBV10-2 with TRBJ2-6; D uncertain. V lost 2 bases and J 1 base, leaving 6 bases between the germline ends. The CDR3 extends over 15 amino acids. CDR1 is WSHSY, CDR2 SAAADI, per germline. The CDR3 region has the DNA TGCGCCAGCAGTGAGGGTCCGTCTGGGGCCAACGTCCTGACTTTC. This encodes CASSEGPSGANVLTF.